This record concerns one T cell receptor (beta chain) sequence. Its antigen is not identified. Measured with immunoSEQ multiplex PCR; TCRdb has only the in-frame clones, and not every one. The sample yields 41,000 or so clones, around 89% seen once. Indicated time point: week 35, safety follow-up. The vaccine gave 300 ug of a 20-mer mutant IDH1 peptide subcutaneously per dose. Eight vaccine injections were given to patients in weeks 1, 3, 5, 7, 11, 15, 19 and 23. Donors had new IDH1-mutant astrocytomas of WHO grade 3 or 4 (ATRX-lost). The data stem from a study of a mutant IDH1 vaccine in newly diagnosed glioma. As for the study in general: Previous treatment comprised radiotherapy, temozolomide, or both, mostly both.

Trimming took 3 bases from V and 1 from J, leaving 8 bases between them. The CDR3 spans 14 residues. Germline V gene lookup returns CDR1 SGDLS and CDR2 YYNGEE. The sequences come from PBMCs, collected from a glioma patient whose treatment included an IDH1 peptide vaccine. The chain links TRBV9 to TRBJ1-3; tentatively, D is TRBD1 (5 bases). This TCR was recovered from a middle-aged man with glioma. The CDR3 DNA follows: TGTGCCAGCAGCGCGGGGACGTCTGGAAACACCATATATTTT. It codes for CASSAGTSGNTIYF.